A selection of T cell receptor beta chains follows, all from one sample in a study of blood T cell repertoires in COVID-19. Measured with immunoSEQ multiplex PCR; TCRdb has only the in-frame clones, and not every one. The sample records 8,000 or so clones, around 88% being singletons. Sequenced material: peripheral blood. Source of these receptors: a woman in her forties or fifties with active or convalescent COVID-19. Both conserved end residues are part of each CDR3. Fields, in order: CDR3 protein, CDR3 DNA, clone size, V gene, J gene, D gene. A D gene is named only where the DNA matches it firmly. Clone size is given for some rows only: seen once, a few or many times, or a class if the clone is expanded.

CDR3aa: CASSGTGDEQFF
CDR3nt: TGCGCCAGCAGCGGGACAGGGGATGAGCAGTTCTTC
abundance: NA
v_gene: TRBV5-1
j_gene: TRBJ2-1
d_gene: TRBD1

CDR3aa: CASSHTGDEKLFF
CDR3nt: TGTGCCAGCAGCCATACAGGGGACGAAAAACTGTTTTTT
abundance: NA
v_gene: TRBV7-9
j_gene: TRBJ1-4
d_gene: TRBD1

CDR3aa: CASSQHITNYGYTF
CDR3nt: TGTGCCAGCAGCCAGCACATAACTAACTATGGCTACACCTTC
abundance: NA
v_gene: TRBV3-1/TRBV3-2
j_gene: TRBJ1-2
d_gene: NA

CDR3aa: CASSFGGGSNQPQHF
CDR3nt: TGTGCCAGCAGTTTTGGGGGCGGGAGCAATCAGCCCCAGCATTTT
abundance: NA
v_gene: TRBV27
j_gene: TRBJ1-5
d_gene: NA

CDR3aa: CASSEGGITNEKLFF
CDR3nt: TGTGCCAGTAGTGAAGGGGGCATCACTAATGAAAAACTGTTTTTT
abundance: NA
v_gene: TRBV19
j_gene: TRBJ1-4
d_gene: TRBD1

CDR3aa: CASRRAGWADGYTF
CDR3nt: TGTGCCAGCAGACGAGCAGGGTGGGCGGATGGCTACACCTTC
abundance: NA
v_gene: TRBV27
j_gene: TRBJ1-2
d_gene: NA

CDR3aa: CASSRLAGLGYNEQFF
CDR3nt: TGTGCCAGCAGCCGCCTAGCGGGCTTAGGCTACAATGAGCAGTTCTTC
abundance: NA
v_gene: TRBV5-8
j_gene: TRBJ2-1
d_gene: TRBD2

CDR3aa: CASSLAGETYEQYF
CDR3nt: TGTGCCAGCAGTCTAGCGGGGGAGACCTACGAGCAGTACTTC
abundance: NA
v_gene: TRBV6-5
j_gene: TRBJ2-7
d_gene: TRBD2

CDR3aa: CASSLTAYTGELFF
CDR3nt: TGTGCCAGCAGCTTGACAGCCTACACCGGGGAGCTGTTTTTT
abundance: NA
v_gene: TRBV7-2
j_gene: TRBJ2-2
d_gene: NA

CDR3aa: CASSPTLTGNEQFF
CDR3nt: TGTGCCAGCAGCCCCACCCTTACAGGGAATGAGCAGTTCTTC
abundance: NA
v_gene: TRBV11-2
j_gene: TRBJ2-1
d_gene: NA

CDR3aa: CASSPGLGDGEQYF
CDR3nt: TGTGCCAGTAGTCCGGGACTAGGGGACGGGGAGCAGTACTTC
abundance: NA
v_gene: TRBV19
j_gene: TRBJ2-7
d_gene: TRBD2

CDR3aa: CASSQGASGATYEQYF
CDR3nt: TGCGCCAGCAGCCAAGGCGCGTCTGGGGCGACCTACGAGCAGTACTTC
abundance: NA
v_gene: TRBV4-3
j_gene: TRBJ2-7
d_gene: NA

CDR3aa: CASQAGGTDTQYF
CDR3nt: TGTGCCAGCCAGGCGGGAGGGACAGATACGCAGTATTTT
abundance: NA
v_gene: TRBV27
j_gene: TRBJ2-3
d_gene: TRBD2

CDR3aa: CASSAHRGGGELFF
CDR3nt: TGTGCCAGCAGCGCCCACAGGGGGGGCGGGGAGCTGTTTTTT
abundance: few
v_gene: TRBV9
j_gene: TRBJ2-2
d_gene: NA

CDR3aa: CASSGTSKTQYF
CDR3nt: TGTGCCAGCAGCGGGACTAGTAAGACCCAGTACTTC
abundance: NA
v_gene: TRBV5-6
j_gene: TRBJ2-5
d_gene: TRBD2

CDR3aa: CASTPRRYTQYF
CDR3nt: TGTGCCAGCACCCCGCGGAGGTATACGCAGTATTTT
abundance: NA
v_gene: TRBV6-2/TRBV6-3
j_gene: TRBJ2-3
d_gene: NA

CDR3aa: CASSEPGVTNEKLFF
CDR3nt: TGTGCCAGCAGTGAACCAGGGGTAACTAATGAAAAACTGTTTTTT
abundance: NA
v_gene: TRBV25-1
j_gene: TRBJ1-4
d_gene: NA

CDR3aa: CASSQESGSSYEQYF
CDR3nt: TGTGCCAGCAGCCAAGAAAGCGGGAGCTCCTACGAGCAGTACTTC
abundance: NA
v_gene: TRBV3-1/TRBV3-2
j_gene: TRBJ2-7
d_gene: TRBD2

CDR3aa: CAISESGGLGNSPLHF
CDR3nt: TGTGCCATCAGTGAGTCGGGTGGGCTGGGTAATTCACCCCTCCACTTT
abundance: NA
v_gene: TRBV10-3
j_gene: TRBJ1-6
d_gene: NA

CDR3aa: CASSQGLAGGPINEQFF
CDR3nt: TGCGCCAGCAGCCAGGGACTAGCGGGAGGGCCTATAAATGAGCAGTTCTTC
abundance: NA
v_gene: TRBV4-3
j_gene: TRBJ2-1
d_gene: TRBD2